This T cell receptor beta chain was sequenced for a study of molecular identifiers for immune sequencing clone quantification. About the study: Replicates involved a five-way split of RNA from around 20,000 or 100,000 naive CD8 cells, with sequencing of four.

One entry per CDR3 protein results from TCRdb running MiXCR on the PCR reads. The data show about 510,000 distinct CDR3 sequences, around 23% seen once. The V and J ends lost 7 bases and 1 base, in that order; junction bases with no gene match: 1. This CDR3 spans 13 amino acids. The germline V gene has CDR1 SNHLY and CDR2 FYNNEI. This clonotype came up many times. The sequenced sample consisted of naive CD8+ T cells from blood, with Jurkat cell RNA spiked in. Specified subset: FACS-sorted CD8+CD4-CCR7+CD45RA+ naive T cells. The rearrangement links TRBV2 to TRBJ2-3; 8 nucleotides match TRBD2. The TCR originated in a human donor in good health. Some libraries in this study had Jurkat cell RNA spiked in. The CDR3 DNA follows: TGTGCCAGCATGACTAGCGGCACAGATACGCAGTATTTT. It is translated as CASMTSGTDTQYF.